The subject of this entry is one T cell receptor beta chain. The antigen remains unidentified. Preparation of the TCRbeta library used unique molecular identifiers. TCRdb used MiXCR to reprocess the PCR reads, holding one entry per CDR3 protein. The sample includes about 540,000 distinct CDR3 sequences, roughly 30% of them seen just once. The data belong to a study of T-cell reconstitution after alpha-beta-depleted transplantation in children. General study results and limits: Reportedly, alpha-beta T cells present about two months post-transplant originated from several hundred expanded clones of graft origin. At the one-year point after transplant, T-cell counts and TCRbeta diversity were found to come mostly from T cells that had been newly produced. TCRbeta diversity was high at day 60 in some patients (a result of surviving recipient T cells and thymic progenitors).

This CDR3 has 12 residues. V was clipped by 3 bases and J by 3 bases, with 8 bases between them. From germline, CDR1 is DFQATT and CDR2 SNEGSKA (reference sequence). This chain uses TRBV20-1 with TRBJ2-5, with no clear D. Sequenced here: PBMCs, sampled before TCRalphabeta/CD19-depleted stem cell transplant. The origin of this receptor is a boy under two years old with Wiskott-Aldrich syndrome, due to receive a stem cell transplant. The CDR3 DNA sequence: TGCAGTGCTAGCTGGTCCAAAGAGACCCAGTACTTC. Its protein product is CSASWSKETQYF.